The 7 T cell receptor beta chains reported below all come from one sample, sequenced in a study of sequential checkpoint blockade in melanoma. The treatment was: randomized to nivolumab then ipilimumab (arm A) or the reverse (arm B). Libraries were prepared by immunoSEQ multiplex PCR; TCRdb keeps only in-frame clonotypes and omits some of them. The repertoire includes about 2,300 clones, 33% of them detected once, and less than 15% sits in the top ten. Source: tumor tissue (inferred from file names), taken from a patient given nivolumab and ipilimumab in sequence. These receptors all come from a human donor with melanoma.

The CDR3 sequence is CASTREQTAYNEQFF. CDR3 DNA: TGTGCCAGTACACGAGAGCAGACGGCCTACAATGAGCAGTTCTTC. The rearrangement joins TRBV19 to TRBJ2-1; D is unclear. CDR3 size: 15 residues. With 7 bases removed from V and 2 bases from J, the gap between germline ends came to 15 bases. Germline CDR1 LNHDA, CDR2 SQIVND (reference sequence). Combining the CDR3 with reference TRBV19 and TRBJ2-1 gives the whole variable domain DGGITQSPKYLFRKEGQNVTLSCEQNLNHDAMYWYRQDPGQGLRLIYYSQIVNDFQKGDIAEGYSVSREKKESFPLTVTSAQKNPTAFYLCASTREQTAYNEQFFGPGTRLTVL.

This clone is termed large. The V call is TRBV28, the J call TRBJ1-1; D is possibly TRBD1 (5 bases). Trimming took 2 bases from V and 1 from J, leaving 8 bases between them. CDR1 and CDR2 from the germline V gene are MDHEN and SYDVKM. This CDR3 region has 14 residues. This CDR3 reads CASSLKGWNTEAFF. The CDR3 DNA is TGTGCCAGCAGTTTAAAGGGGTGGAACACTGAAGCTTTCTTT.

Within the sample, this clone is medium-sized (0.01 to 0.1%). The chain employs TRBV11-3 and TRBJ1-1; D is unresolved. The germline gives CDR1 SGHNT, CDR2 YENEEA. The length of the CDR3 is 14 residues. Trimming took 2 bases from V and 7 from J, leaving 14 bases between them. Here the CDR3 reads CASSLRPSMGEAFF. CDR3 DNA sequence: TGTGCCAGCAGCTTAAGACCCAGTATGGGTGAAGCTTTCTTT.

In its sample, this clone is large. The chain recombines TRBV6-8 with TRBJ1-4, with a tentative D call TRBD1 (5 bases). Germline V lookup: CDR1 MNHGY, CDR2 SAAAGT. Trimming took 10 bases from V and 2 from J, leaving 14 bases between them. CDR3 length: 14 residues. As DNA, the CDR3 is TGTGCCATCAGCCAGACAGAGACTAATGAAAAACTGTTTTTT. This sequence encodes CAISQTETNEKLFF.

This chain uses TRBV11-3 with TRBJ1-3, with D unresolved. Germline CDR1 is SGHNT and CDR2 is YENEEA. There are 14 residues in the CDR3. The V and J ends lost 5 bases and 7 bases respectively, with 15 bases between them. DNA of the CDR3: TGTGCCAGCAGCGTGAGACAACCCCCGAACACCATATATTTT. Protein: CASSVRQPPNTIYF.

This clone was picked up a small number of times. The chain joins TRBV6-8 to TRBJ2-7; D is undetermined. This CDR3 has 12 residues. V dropped 6 bases and J dropped 6 bases, with 12 bases sitting between them. Germline CDR1 MNHGY, CDR2 SAAAGT. CDR3 bases: TGTGCCAGCAGGATAGAATCAGTCGAGCAGTACTTC. This gives the protein CASRIESVEQYF.

The V and J genes are TRBV11-3 and TRBJ2-2; either TRBD1 or TRBD2 may fit D (5 bases each). The CDR3 consists of 14 residues. CDR1 SGHNT and CDR2 YENEEA come from the germline V gene. Trimming removed 8 bases from V and 4 bases from J, with 14 bases in between. CDR3 loop: CASSDSGGTGELFF. DNA of the CDR3: TGTGCCAGCTCGGATTCTGGGGGCACCGGGGAGCTGTTTTTT.